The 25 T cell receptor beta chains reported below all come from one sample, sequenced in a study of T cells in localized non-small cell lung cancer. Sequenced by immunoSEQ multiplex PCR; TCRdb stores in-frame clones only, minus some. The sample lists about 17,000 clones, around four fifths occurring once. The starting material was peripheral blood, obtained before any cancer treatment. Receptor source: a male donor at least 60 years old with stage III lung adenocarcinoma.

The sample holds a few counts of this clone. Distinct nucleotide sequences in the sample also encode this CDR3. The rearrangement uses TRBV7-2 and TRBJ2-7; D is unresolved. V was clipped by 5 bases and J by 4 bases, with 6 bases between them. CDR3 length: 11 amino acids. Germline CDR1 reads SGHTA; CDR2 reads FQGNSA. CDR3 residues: CASSDRYEQYF. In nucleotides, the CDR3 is TGTGCCAGCAGCGATCGGTACGAGCAGTACTTC.

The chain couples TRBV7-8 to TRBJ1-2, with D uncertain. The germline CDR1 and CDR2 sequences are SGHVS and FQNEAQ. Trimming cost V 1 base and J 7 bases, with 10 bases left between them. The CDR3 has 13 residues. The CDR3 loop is CASSLGELSGYTF. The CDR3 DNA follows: TGTGCCAGCAGCTTAGGGGAGCTCAGTGGCTACACCTTC.

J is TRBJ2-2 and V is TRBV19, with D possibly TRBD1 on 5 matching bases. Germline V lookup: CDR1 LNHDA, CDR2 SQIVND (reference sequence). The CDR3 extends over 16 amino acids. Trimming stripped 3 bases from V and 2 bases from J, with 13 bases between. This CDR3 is CASSIRRQGNTGELFF. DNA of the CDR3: TGTGCCAGTAGTATTCGGCGGCAGGGTAACACCGGGGAGCTGTTTTTT.

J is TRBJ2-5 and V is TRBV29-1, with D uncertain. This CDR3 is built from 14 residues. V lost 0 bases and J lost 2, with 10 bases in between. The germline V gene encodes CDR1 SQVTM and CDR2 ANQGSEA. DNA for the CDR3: TGCAGCGTTGAAGATGTGGGCCATCAAGAGACCCAGTACTTC. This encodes CSVEDVGHQETQYF.

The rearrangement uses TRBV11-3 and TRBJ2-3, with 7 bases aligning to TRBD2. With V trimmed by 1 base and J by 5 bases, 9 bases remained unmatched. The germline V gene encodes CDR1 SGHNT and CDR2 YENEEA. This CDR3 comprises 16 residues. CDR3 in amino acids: CASSLGTGGEGDTQYF. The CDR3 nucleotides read TGTGCCAGCAGCTTAGGCACGGGCGGGGAGGGAGATACGCAGTATTTT.

The CDR3 nucleotides read TGTGCCAGCTCGGCCTTACAGGGGGCGGATGGCTACACCTTC. Encoded protein: CASSALQGADGYTF. The genes are TRBV18 and TRBJ1-2; 9 bases map to TRBD1. The length of the CDR3 is 14 residues. Germline trimming cut 6 bases from V and 6 bases from J; bases unmatched to any gene: 8. Germline assignment: CDR1 KGHSH and CDR2 LQKENI.

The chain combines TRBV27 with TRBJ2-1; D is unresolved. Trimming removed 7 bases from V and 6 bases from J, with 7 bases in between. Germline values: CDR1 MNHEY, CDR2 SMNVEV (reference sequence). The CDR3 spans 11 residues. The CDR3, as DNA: TGTGCCAGCATCCTCGCCAATGAGCAGTTCTTC. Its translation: CASILANEQFF.

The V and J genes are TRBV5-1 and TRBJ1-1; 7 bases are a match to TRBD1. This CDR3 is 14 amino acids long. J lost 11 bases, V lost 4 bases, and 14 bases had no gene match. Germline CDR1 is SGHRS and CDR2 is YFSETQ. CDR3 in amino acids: CASSLERQGNSAFF. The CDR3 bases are TGCGCCAGCAGCCTGGAACGACAGGGCAATTCGGCTTTCTTT.

The DNA of the CDR3 is TGTGCCAGCAAGGTGGGGACAGGAAATTCACCCCTCCACTTT. Its translation is CASKVGTGNSPLHF. The rearrangement uses TRBV6-5 and TRBJ1-6; the match to TRBD1 covers 8 bases. Germline CDR1 and CDR2: MNHEY and SVGAGI. V trimming: 7 bases; J trimming: 7 bases; junction bases outside the gene matches: 6. The CDR3 spans 14 residues.

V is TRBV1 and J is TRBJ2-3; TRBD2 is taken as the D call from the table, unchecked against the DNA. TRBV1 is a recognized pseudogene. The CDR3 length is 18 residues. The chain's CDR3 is CTSSQWLSGGAIPDTQYF. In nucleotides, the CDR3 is TGCACCAGCAGCCAATGGCTGAGCGGGGGGGCTATTCCCGATACGCAGTATTTT.

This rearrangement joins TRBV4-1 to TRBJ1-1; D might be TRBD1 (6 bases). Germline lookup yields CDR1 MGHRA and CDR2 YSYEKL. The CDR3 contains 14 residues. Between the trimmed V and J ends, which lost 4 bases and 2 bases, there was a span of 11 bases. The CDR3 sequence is CASSLRTDNTEAFF. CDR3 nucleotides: TGCGCCAGCAGCCTCCGGACAGATAACACTGAAGCTTTCTTT.

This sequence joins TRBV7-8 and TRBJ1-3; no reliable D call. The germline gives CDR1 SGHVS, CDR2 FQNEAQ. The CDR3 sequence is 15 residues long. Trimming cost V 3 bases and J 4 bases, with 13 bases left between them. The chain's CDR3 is CASSLLSSSGNTIYF. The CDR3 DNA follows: TGTGCCAGCAGCTTGCTGAGTTCCTCCGGAAACACCATATATTTT. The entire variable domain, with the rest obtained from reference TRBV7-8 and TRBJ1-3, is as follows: GAGVSQSPRYKVAKRGQDVALRCDPISGHVSLFWYQQALGQGPEFLTYFQNEAQLDKSGLPSDRFFAERPEGSVSTLKIQRTQQEDSAVYLCASSLLSSSGNTIYFGEGSWLTVV.

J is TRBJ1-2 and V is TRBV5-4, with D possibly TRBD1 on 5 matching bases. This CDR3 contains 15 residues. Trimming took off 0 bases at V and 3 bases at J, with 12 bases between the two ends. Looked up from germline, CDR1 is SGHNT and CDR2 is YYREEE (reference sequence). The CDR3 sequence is CASSLEGTRDYGYTF. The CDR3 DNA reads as TGTGCCAGCAGCTTGGAAGGGACCCGGGACTATGGCTACACCTTC.

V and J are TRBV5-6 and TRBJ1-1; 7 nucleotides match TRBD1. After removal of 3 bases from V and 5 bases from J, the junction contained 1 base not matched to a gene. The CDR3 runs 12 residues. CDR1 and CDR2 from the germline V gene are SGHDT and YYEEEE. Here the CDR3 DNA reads TGTGCCAGCAGCTGGGACAGAACTGAAGCTTTCTTT. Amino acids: CASSWDRTEAFF.

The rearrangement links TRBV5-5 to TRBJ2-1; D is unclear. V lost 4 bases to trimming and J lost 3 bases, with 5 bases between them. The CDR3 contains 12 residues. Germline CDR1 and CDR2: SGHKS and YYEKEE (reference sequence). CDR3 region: CASSPRYNEQFF. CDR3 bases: TGTGCCAGCAGCCCGCGCTACAATGAGCAGTTCTTC.

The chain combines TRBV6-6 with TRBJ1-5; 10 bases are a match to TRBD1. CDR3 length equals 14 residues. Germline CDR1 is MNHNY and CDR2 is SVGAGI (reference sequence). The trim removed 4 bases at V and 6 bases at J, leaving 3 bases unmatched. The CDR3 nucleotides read TGTGCCAGCAGTTTTTGGACAGGGGGTCAGCCCCAGCATTTT. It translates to CASSFWTGGQPQHF.

Written as DNA, the CDR3 is TGCAGCGCTCAGGGTATGATCGTCGACAGTGGCTACACCTTC. Its translation: CSAQGMIVDSGYTF. The V call is TRBV29-1, the J call TRBJ1-2; D perhaps matches TRBD1 (5 bases). The germline gives CDR1 SQVTM, CDR2 ANQGSEA. The V end was cut by 7 bases, the J end by 7 bases, with 22 bases between. The CDR3 is 14 residues long.

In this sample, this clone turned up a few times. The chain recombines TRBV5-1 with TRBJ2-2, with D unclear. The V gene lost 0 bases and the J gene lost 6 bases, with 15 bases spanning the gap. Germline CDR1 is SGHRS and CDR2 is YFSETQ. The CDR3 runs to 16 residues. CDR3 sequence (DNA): TGCGCCAGCAGCTTGGCCCTAGGCAGCCCACCCGGGGAGCTGTTTTTT. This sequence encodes CASSLALGSPPGELFF.

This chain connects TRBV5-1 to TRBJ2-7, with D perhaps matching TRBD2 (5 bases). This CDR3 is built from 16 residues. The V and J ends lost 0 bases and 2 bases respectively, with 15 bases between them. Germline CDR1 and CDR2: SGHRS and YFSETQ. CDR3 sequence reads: CASSLAGGQAAYEQYF. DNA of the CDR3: TGCGCCAGCAGCTTGGCCGGCGGGCAGGCGGCCTACGAGCAGTACTTC. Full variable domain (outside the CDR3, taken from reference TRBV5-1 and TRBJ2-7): KAGVTQTPRYLIKTRGQQVTLSCSPISGHRSVSWYQQTPGQGLQFLFEYFSETQRNKGNFPGRFSGRQFSNSRSEMNVSTLELGDSALYLCASSLAGGQAAYEQYFGPGTRLTVT.

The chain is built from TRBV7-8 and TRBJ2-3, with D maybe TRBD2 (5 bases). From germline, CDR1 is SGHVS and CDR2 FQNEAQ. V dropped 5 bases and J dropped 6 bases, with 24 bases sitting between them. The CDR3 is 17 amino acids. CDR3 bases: TGTGCCAGCAGCCACAACCCCGCGGCGGACTTCAGTGATACGCAGTATTTT. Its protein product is CASSHNPAADFSDTQYF.

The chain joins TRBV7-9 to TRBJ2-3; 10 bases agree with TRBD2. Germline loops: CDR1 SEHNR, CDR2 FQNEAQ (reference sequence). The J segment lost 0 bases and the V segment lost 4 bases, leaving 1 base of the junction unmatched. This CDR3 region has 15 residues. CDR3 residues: CASSSLAGSTDTQYF. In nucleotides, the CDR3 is TGTGCCAGCAGCTCACTAGCGGGGAGCACAGATACGCAGTATTTT.

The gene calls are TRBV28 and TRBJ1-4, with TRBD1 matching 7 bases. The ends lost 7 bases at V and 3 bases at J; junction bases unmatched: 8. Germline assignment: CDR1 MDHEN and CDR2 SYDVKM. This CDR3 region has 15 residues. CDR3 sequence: CASTQSGTANEKLFF. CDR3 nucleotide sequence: TGTGCCAGCACCCAATCGGGGACAGCTAATGAAAAACTGTTTTTT.

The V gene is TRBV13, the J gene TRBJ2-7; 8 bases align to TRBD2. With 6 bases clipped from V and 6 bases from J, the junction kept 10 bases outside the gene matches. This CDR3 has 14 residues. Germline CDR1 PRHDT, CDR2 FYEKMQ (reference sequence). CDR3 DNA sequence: TGTGCCAGCAGGACTGCGGGGGGCCGGGCCGAGCAGTACTTC. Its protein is CASRTAGGRAEQYF.

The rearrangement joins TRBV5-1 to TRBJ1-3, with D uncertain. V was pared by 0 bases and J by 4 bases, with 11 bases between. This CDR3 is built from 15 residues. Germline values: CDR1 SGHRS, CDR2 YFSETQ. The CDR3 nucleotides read TGCGCCAGCAGCTTGGGAGAGGGCTCGGGAAACACCATATATTTT. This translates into CASSLGEGSGNTIYF. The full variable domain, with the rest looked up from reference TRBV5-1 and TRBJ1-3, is KAGVTQTPRYLIKTRGQQVTLSCSPISGHRSVSWYQQTPGQGLQFLFEYFSETQRNKGNFPGRFSGRQFSNSRSEMNVSTLELGDSALYLCASSLGEGSGNTIYFGEGSWLTVV.

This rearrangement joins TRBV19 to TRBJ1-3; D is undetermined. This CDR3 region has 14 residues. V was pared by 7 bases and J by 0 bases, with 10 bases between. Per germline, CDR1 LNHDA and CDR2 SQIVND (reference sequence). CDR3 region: CASTTGSSGNTIYF. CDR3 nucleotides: TGTGCCAGTACCACGGGAAGCTCTGGAAACACCATATATTTT.